The 5 T cell receptor beta chains reported below all come from one sample, sequenced in a study of blood T cell repertoires in COVID-19. Method: immunoSEQ multiplex PCR; TCRdb's copy keeps in-frame clones and lacks some. The sample lists about 89,000 clones; 60% to 85% were seen once. Material for sequencing was peripheral blood. The receptors were gathered from a human donor in a cohort sampled during active COVID-19.

The chain carries TRBV12-3 or TRBV12-4 and TRBJ2-7; D not certain. The V end lost 7 bases, the J end lost 4 bases, and 11 bases lay between the germline ends. The CDR3 has 12 residues. The CDR3 DNA sequence: TGTGCCAGCATTAACAACAGATACGAGCAGTACTTC. Amino acids: CASINNRYEQYF.

The rearrangement links TRBV7-9 to TRBJ2-7; TRBD2 aligns across 11 bases. Germline V gives CDR1 SEHNR, CDR2 FQNEAQ (reference sequence). This CDR3 contains 15 residues. The ends lost 7 bases at V and 3 bases at J; junction bases unmatched: 8. CDR3: CASNSGTSGSYEQYF. In DNA form, the CDR3 reads TGTGCCAGCAACTCAGGAACTAGCGGGAGCTACGAGCAGTACTTC.

In nucleotides, the CDR3 is TGTGCCAGCAGCAATTCCGGGACAGGGGCCGGATGCTACGAGCAGTACTTC. This sequence encodes CASSNSGTGAGCYEQYF. The chain uses TRBV21-1 and TRBJ2-7; the table's D call, TRBD1, has no DNA check behind it. TRBV21-1 is marked as a pseudogene. This CDR3 comprises 17 residues.

CDR3 sequence reads: CASSQVEPGQENYGYTF. The CDR3 bases are TGCGCCAGCAGCCAAGTAGAACCGGGACAGGAAAACTATGGCTACACCTTC. V is TRBV4-1 and J is TRBJ1-2, with 8 bases that match TRBD1. The CDR3 runs 17 residues. In germline, CDR1 is MGHRA, CDR2 YSYEKL. V shed 1 base, J shed 2 bases, and the junction held 9 bases outside the gene matches.

The chain uses TRBV7-9 and TRBJ2-5; tentatively, D is TRBD2 (6 bases). Per the germline V gene, CDR1 is SEHNR and CDR2 is FQNEAQ (reference sequence). The CDR3 is 15 amino acids. The germline V and J ends were trimmed by 6 bases and 5 bases, with 19 bases remaining between them. The CDR3 is CASSPRPGGGETQYF. The CDR3, as DNA: TGTGCCAGCAGTCCAAGACCCGGTGGGGGGGAGACCCAGTACTTC.